Sequencing of this T cell receptor beta chain was carried out in a study of lung T cells in sarcoidosis with Löfgren's syndrome. Study as a whole: CD4+ T cells build up in sarcoidosis bronchoalveolar lavage fluid. General study findings and limits: TRAV12-1 preferentially paired with TRBV2, with homologous CDR3s. These T cells were suggested, not shown, to recognize a putative antigen. The most expanded V genes in Löfgren's patients were reportedly TRAV12-1 and TRBV2.

Notes on this clonotype: Its target is not known. A junction end diverges from the germline sequence, so it may reflect a read error.

Germline values: CDR1 KGHDR, CDR2 SFDVKD. CDR3 length: 13 amino acids. MiXCR, run by TCRdb on the reads, gives a single entry per CDR3 protein. The table lists fewer than 80,000 distinct CDR3 sequences, over 20% of them singletons, with about 2% in the top ten. The sequence was obtained from a human donor with sarcoidosis (Löfgren's syndrome or another form), or a control subject (not recorded which). The chain links TRBV24-1 to TRBJ2-1; D is unresolved. Specimen: CD4+ T cells from PBMCs. Here the CDR3 reads CATSDSGGNGQFF. The CDR3, as DNA: TGTGCCACCAGTGACTCCGGTGGCAATGGGCAGTTCTTC.